Following are 14 T cell receptor beta chains from one sample sequenced in a study of blood T cells in healthy people across ages. With a J-beta primer mix and a sample-barcoded 5' primer, a second PCR ran about 7 to 12 cycles. TCRdb reprocessed the 5' RACE reads via MiXCR and lists one record per CDR3 protein. The sample holds some 930,000 distinct CDR3 sequences, about 29% seen once. This sample was also put to use in a study of T cells of mothers and their children.

The sample taken for sequencing was blood. All receptors come from a woman aged 40 to 49 in good health.

This rearrangement joins TRBV18 to TRBJ1-1; maybe TRBD1 (6 bases). The germline V gene has CDR1 KGHSH and CDR2 LQKENI. V dropped 5 bases and J dropped 1 base, with 11 bases sitting between them. The CDR3 length is 14 residues. The CDR3: CASSGGIPNTEAFF. The CDR3 DNA reads as TGTGCCAGCTCAGGGGGCATACCGAACACTGAAGCTTTCTTT. Supplemented by reference TRBV18 and TRBJ1-1, the full variable domain reads NAGVMQNPRHLVRRRGQEARLRCSPMKGHSHVYWYRQLPEEGLKFMVYLQKENIIDESGMPKERFSAEFPKEGPSILRIQQVVRGDSAAYFCASSGGIPNTEAFFGQGTRLTVV.

This clonotype was observed many times. This CDR3 is CASSPRTGVQETQYF. For the CDR3, the DNA is TGTGCCAGCAGCCCCCGGACAGGGGTACAAGAGACCCAGTACTTC. This rearrangement joins TRBV7-2 to TRBJ2-5, with TRBD1 matching over 9 bases. This CDR3 comprises 15 residues. V trimming: 5 bases; J trimming: 2 bases; junction bases outside the gene matches: 6. Germline V gives CDR1 SGHTA, CDR2 FQGNSA.

This rearrangement joins TRBV6-5 to TRBJ1-2; possible D gene TRBD1, 5 bases. Germline V gene lookup returns CDR1 MNHEY and CDR2 SVGAGI. The CDR3 runs to 14 residues. V lost 6 bases, J lost 7 bases, and 18 bases lay in between. For the CDR3, the DNA is TGTGCCAGCAGAACTGCCTCGGGGGTCTTTGGCTACACCTTC. Amino acids: CASRTASGVFGYTF.

The sample holds many counts of this clonotype. The J gene is TRBJ1-2, the V gene TRBV29-1; D may be TRBD1 (6 bases). The V end lost 4 bases, the J end lost 4 bases, and 10 bases lay between the germline ends. From germline, CDR1 is SQVTM and CDR2 ANQGSEA. This CDR3 is built from 12 residues. This CDR3 reads CSVGGGAYGYTF. DNA for the CDR3: TGCAGCGTTGGAGGGGGGGCCTATGGCTACACCTTC.

V and J are TRBV11-2 and TRBJ2-5, with a tentative D call TRBD2 (6 bases). Trimming left V 5 bases short and J 2 bases short, with 12 bases between. Germline V CDR1 and CDR2: SGHAT, FQNNGV. The CDR3 has 14 residues. The CDR3 DNA sequence: TGTGCCAGCAGCCCGCTTGGACTACAAGAGACCCAGTACTTC. This translates into CASSPLGLQETQYF.

This clonotype was picked up many times. The gene calls are TRBV20-1 and TRBJ2-7, with 9 bases aligning to TRBD1. CDR1 DFQATT and CDR2 SNEGSKA come from the germline V gene (reference sequence). This CDR3 contains 12 residues. DNA of the CDR3: TGCAGCGGCACAGGGGGCGTCTACGAGCAGTACTTC. It is translated as CSGTGGVYEQYF.

The V and J genes are TRBV7-2 and TRBJ2-7; no firm D call. The V end was cut by 4 bases, the J end by 1 base, with 8 bases between. Germline V CDR1 and CDR2: SGHTA, FQGNSA. This CDR3 has 13 amino acids. CDR3 residues: CASSSIFSYEQYF. CDR3 bases: TGTGCCAGCAGCTCGATCTTTTCCTACGAGCAGTACTTC.

The sample holds one count of this clonotype. A much larger clone differs by one base, so this may be a read error. This chain uses TRBV6-1 with TRBJ2-3; D gene unclear. V lost 2 bases to trimming and J lost 0 bases, with 6 bases between them. From germline, CDR1 is MNHNS and CDR2 SASEGT. The CDR3 has 14 amino acids. CDR3: CASSEWASTDTQYF. CDR3 nucleotides: TGTGCCAGCAGTGAATGGGCTAGCACAGATACGCAGTATTTT.

This clonotype has just a few counts. The CDR3, as DNA: TGTGCTAGTGGTTTGGTACTTGGCAGGGGGCAAGAGACCCAGTACTTC. Protein: CASGLVLGRGQETQYF. The V and J genes are TRBV12-5 and TRBJ2-5, with TRBD1 matching over 7 bases. The J segment lost 2 bases and the V segment lost 0 bases, leaving 6 bases of the junction unmatched. Germline V gene sequence: CDR1 LGHNT, CDR2 FRNRAP. CDR3 length: 16 residues. Filled out from reference TRBV12-5 and TRBJ2-5, the complete variable domain reads DARVTQTPRHKVTEMGQEVTMRCQPILGHNTVFWYRQTMMQGLELLAYFRNRAPLDDSGMPKDRFSAEMPDATLATLKIQPSEPRDSAVYFCASGLVLGRGQETQYFGPGTRLLVL.

This chain joins TRBV24-1 and TRBJ2-1; TRBD1 aligns across 8 bases. The V gene's germline CDR1 is KGHDR and CDR2 SFDVKD. The CDR3 sequence is 18 residues long. With V trimmed by 4 bases and J by 6 bases, 16 bases remained unmatched. CDR3 nucleotides: TGTGCCACCAGTGACAATGGACAGGGTGTCATGGTCCGCAATGAGCAGTTCTTC. As protein: CATSDNGQGVMVRNEQFF.

Regarding this clonotype: Compared with germline, one end of the junction differs, possibly owing to a read error. The chain links TRBV10-3 to TRBJ2-2, with TRBD2 as a possible D gene (6 bases). There are 13 residues in the CDR3. Germline values: CDR1 ENHRY, CDR2 SYGVKD. This chain's CDR3 is CAIAGGNAGELFF. CDR3 nucleotide sequence: TGTGCCATCGCTGGGGGGAACGCCGGGGAGCTGTTTTTT.

This clonotype was recorded at least ten times. The chain uses TRBV27 and TRBJ2-7; TRBD2 is a possible D gene (6 bases). V shed 3 bases and J shed 0 bases, with 9 bases lying between them. The length of the CDR3 is 14 residues. CDR1 is MNHEY, CDR2 SMNVEV, per germline (reference sequence). CDR3 nucleotide sequence: TGTGCCAGCAGTTTGGGAGGTCCCTCCTACGAGCAGTACTTC. Protein sequence: CASSLGGPSYEQYF.

The V call is TRBV19, the J call TRBJ1-6; the match to TRBD1 covers 9 bases. CDR3 length equals 16 residues. The J segment lost 7 bases and the V segment lost 2 bases, leaving 6 bases of the junction unmatched. The germline V gene has CDR1 LNHDA and CDR2 SQIVND (reference sequence). CDR3 in DNA: TGTGCCAGTAGTATATCGACAGGGGGGTACAATTCACCCCTCCACTTT. It specifies CASSISTGGYNSPLHF.

This clonotype was seen ten or more times. The V and J genes are TRBV12-3 or TRBV12-4 and TRBJ2-5; the D gene is possibly TRBD1 (6 bases). The V end was cut by 7 bases, the J end by 4 bases, with 13 bases between. This CDR3 contains 13 residues. The CDR3 loop is CASNRVSGETQYF. The CDR3 DNA is TGTGCCAGCAACAGGGTGTCGGGAGAGACCCAGTACTTC.